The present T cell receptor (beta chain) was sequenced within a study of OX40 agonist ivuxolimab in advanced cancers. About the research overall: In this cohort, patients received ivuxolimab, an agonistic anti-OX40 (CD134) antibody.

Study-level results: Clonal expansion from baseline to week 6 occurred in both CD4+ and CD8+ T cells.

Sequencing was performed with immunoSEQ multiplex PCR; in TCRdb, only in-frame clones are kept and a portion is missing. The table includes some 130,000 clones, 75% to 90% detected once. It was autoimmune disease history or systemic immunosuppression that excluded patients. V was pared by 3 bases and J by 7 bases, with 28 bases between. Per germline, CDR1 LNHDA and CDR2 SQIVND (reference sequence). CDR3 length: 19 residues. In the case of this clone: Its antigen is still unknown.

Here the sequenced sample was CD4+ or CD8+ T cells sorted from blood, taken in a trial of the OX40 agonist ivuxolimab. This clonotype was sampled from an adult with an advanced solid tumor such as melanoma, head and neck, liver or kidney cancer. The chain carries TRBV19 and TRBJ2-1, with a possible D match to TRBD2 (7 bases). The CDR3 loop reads CASSIRGAPFRTSGNEQFF. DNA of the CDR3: TGTGCCAGTAGTATCCGGGGGGCGCCGTTTCGTACAAGTGGTAATGAGCAGTTCTTC.